This T cell receptor (beta chain) was obtained from a study of beta chain features in type 1 diabetes. On this clone: Its antigen remains unidentified.

Notes on the study in general: The study found moderately but significantly shorter TCRB CDR3s in all four CD4+ subsets of Type 1 diabetes patients.

V lost 5 bases to trimming and J lost 3 bases; unmatched junction nucleotides: 3. The CDR3 has 15 residues. In germline, CDR1 is SGHAT, CDR2 FQDESV (reference sequence). What was sequenced were expressed TCRB transcripts, since all of the isolated RNA had been reverse transcribed. Generated by immunoSEQ multiplex PCR, the TCRdb table keeps only in-frame clones and is missing some. The data contain about 900,000 clones, 15% to 20% of them singletons. The clonotype comes from a woman under 30 in good health. The V and J genes are TRBV11-1 and TRBJ2-1; the match to TRBD2 covers 11 bases. The sequenced sample was naive CD4+ T cells from blood. The CDR3 region has the DNA TGTGCCAGCAGCAAGGGACTAGCGGACTACAATGAGCAGTTCTTC. It yields the protein CASSKGLADYNEQFF.